Listed below are T cell receptor beta chains from one sample, sequenced in a study of blood T cells in healthy people across ages. TCRdb passed the 5' RACE reads through MiXCR, listing each CDR3 protein once. This sample has some 900,000 distinct CDR3 sequences, with around 48% found just once. The sequencing sample was made of blood. The receptors derive from a man aged 30 to 45 in good health. Both conserved end residues are part of each CDR3. Each record gives: J gene, clone size, D gene, V gene, CDR3 DNA, CDR3 protein. D genes are given only for firm matches. Clone sizes are given selectively: once, few, many, or a class where the clone is expanded.

j_call: TRBJ2-3
clone_size: many
d_call: TRBD2
v_call: TRBV20-1
cdr3_nt: TGCAGTGCTAGAGATAGCGGGGGGCCGGCAGATACGCAGTATTTT
cdr3_aa: CSARDSGGPADTQYF

j_call: TRBJ1-2
clone_size: -
d_call: -
v_call: TRBV6-1
cdr3_nt: TGTGCCAGCAGTGACAGGCTTAACTATGGCTACACCTTC
cdr3_aa: CASSDRLNYGYTF

j_call: TRBJ2-5
clone_size: -
d_call: -
v_call: TRBV20-1
cdr3_nt: TGCAGTGCTAGCGGTCAGGGAGAGACCCAGTACTTC
cdr3_aa: CSASGQGETQYF

j_call: TRBJ1-6
clone_size: -
d_call: -
v_call: TRBV25-1
cdr3_nt: TGTGCCAGCCGGAGTACTCGGTATGAATCACCCCTCCACTTT
cdr3_aa: CASRSTRYESPLHF

j_call: TRBJ2-7
clone_size: -
d_call: -
v_call: TRBV20-1
cdr3_nt: TGCAGTGCCGCAGGGAACTCCAACGAGCAGTACTTC
cdr3_aa: CSAAGNSNEQYF

j_call: TRBJ2-6
clone_size: few
d_call: TRBD1
v_call: TRBV3-1
cdr3_nt: TGTGCCAGCAGCCCCCGGACAGGGACGGGGGCCAACGTCCTGACTTTC
cdr3_aa: CASSPRTGTGANVLTF

j_call: TRBJ1-1
clone_size: few
d_call: -
v_call: TRBV12-3/TRBV12-4
cdr3_nt: TGTGCCAGCAGGTCACCCCAGGGGACGAACACTGAAGCTTTCTTT
cdr3_aa: CASRSPQGTNTEAFF

j_call: TRBJ2-3
clone_size: -
d_call: -
v_call: TRBV6-1
cdr3_nt: TGTGCCAGCAGTGAACTTGAGAGAGATACGCAGTATTTT
cdr3_aa: CASSELERDTQYF

j_call: TRBJ2-3
clone_size: -
d_call: -
v_call: TRBV20-1
cdr3_nt: TGCAGTGGGGACTCCGGGGGTACGCAGTATTTT
cdr3_aa: CSGDSGGTQYF

j_call: TRBJ2-1
clone_size: -
d_call: TRBD2
v_call: TRBV5-1
cdr3_nt: TGCGCCAGCAGCCCGACTAGCGGGGGAGTGGTCAATGAGCAGTTCTTC
cdr3_aa: CASSPTSGGVVNEQFF

j_call: TRBJ2-4
clone_size: -
d_call: TRBD1
v_call: TRBV4-1
cdr3_nt: TGCGCCAGCAGCCAAGGGCCTCAGGGGGTCCTAGCCAAAAACATTCAGTACTTC
cdr3_aa: CASSQGPQGVLAKNIQYF